The sequence of this T cell receptor beta chain was determined in a study of response to subunit inactivated influenza vaccine. TCRdb itself ran the RT-PCR reads through MiXCR, one entry per CDR3 protein. This table holds 750,000 to 850,000 distinct CDR3 sequences, less than 20% found once. The CDR3 loop spans 16 amino acids. Germline loops: CDR1 SGHTA, CDR2 FQGNSA. V was pared by 6 bases and J by 4 bases, with 12 bases of the junction left unmatched. The input for sequencing was PBMCs from blood, taken roughly 5 days after vaccination. This sequence originates from a man aged 45 to 65 who received an inactivated influenza vaccine. The chain links TRBV7-2 to TRBJ2-5; 9 bases align to TRBD2. The DNA for the CDR3 is TGTGCCAGCAGTTACACGGCCGCGGGGGGGCGAGAGACCCAGTACTTC. The encoded protein is CASSYTAAGGRETQYF.